These 22 T cell receptor beta chains originate from one sample sequenced in a study of blood T cells in healthy people across ages. For the second PCR, which ran for about 7 to 12 cycles, a sample-barcoded 5' primer and a J-beta primer mix were used. TCRdb redid the calling of the 5' RACE reads with MiXCR, one entry per CDR3 protein. The table includes 660,000 or so distinct CDR3 sequences, about 54% detected once. Material: blood. The receptors were gathered from a man aged 60-69 years in good health.

This clonotype was counted at least ten times. V usage is TRBV12-3 or TRBV12-4 and J usage is TRBJ1-2, with 10 nucleotides matching TRBD1. V was clipped by 5 bases and J by 4 bases; unmatched bases: 7. There are 15 residues in the CDR3. The CDR3 DNA sequence: TGTGCCAGCAGTCCGGGGGGACAGGGGAGCTATGGCTACACCTTC. It codes for CASSPGGQGSYGYTF.

This clonotype showed up just a few times. J is TRBJ2-1 and V is TRBV12-3 or TRBV12-4; 11 bases match TRBD2. J lost 4 bases, V lost 6 bases, and 2 bases had no gene match. The CDR3 is 14 residues long. The CDR3 loop reads CASRGLADYNEQFF. The CDR3 region has the DNA TGTGCCAGCAGGGGACTAGCGGATTACAATGAGCAGTTCTTC.

This clonotype was picked up a small number of times. This chain joins TRBV20-1 and TRBJ1-6; possibly TRBD1 for D (5 bases). CDR1 is DFQATT, CDR2 SNEGSKA, per germline (reference sequence). V was trimmed by 2 bases and J by 3 bases, leaving 5 bases between them. This CDR3 contains 13 residues. The CDR3 protein is CSARQGYNSPLHF. The CDR3 bases are TGCAGTGCTAGACAGGGCTATAATTCACCCCTCCACTTT.

The chain joins TRBV5-1 to TRBJ2-7; D not certain. The CDR3 spans 13 residues. Germline V gene sequence: CDR1 SGHRS, CDR2 YFSETQ. V was clipped by 3 bases and J by 6 bases, with 13 bases between them. The CDR3 DNA follows: TGCGCCAGCAGCTCCCGACCCGGCGCCGAGCAGTACTTC. Translated, it gives CASSSRPGAEQYF.

CDR3 region: CASSLDPFNEQFF. The CDR3 DNA sequence: TGTGCCAGCAGCTTAGATCCATTCAATGAGCAGTTCTTC. The chain recombines TRBV11-2 with TRBJ2-1; D ambiguous. The CDR3 loop spans 13 amino acids. The germline V gene has CDR1 SGHAT and CDR2 FQNNGV. Trimming removed 0 bases from V and 6 bases from J, with 6 bases in between.

The chain is built from TRBV18 and TRBJ1-2; D is possibly TRBD1 (6 bases). Germline CDR1 KGHSH, CDR2 LQKENI. The CDR3 runs 15 residues. Trimming pared 4 bases from V and 0 bases from J, leaving 12 bases between. The CDR3 DNA sequence: TGTGCCAGCTCACTTCAGGGGCCAGCTAACTATGGCTACACCTTC. Protein sequence: CASSLQGPANYGYTF.

The CDR3 bases are TGCAGCGTTGATCGGGGGGGGAACACTGAAGCTTTCTTT. This translates into CSVDRGGNTEAFF. The chain links TRBV29-1 to TRBJ1-1; D is possibly TRBD1 (5 bases). V was cut by 3 bases and J by 1 base, with 9 bases left in between. Germline V gene lookup returns CDR1 SQVTM and CDR2 ANQGSEA. This CDR3 is 13 amino acids long.

The gene calls are TRBV18 and TRBJ2-5, with unresolved D. V gave up 2 bases and J gave up 5 bases, with 9 bases separating them. CDR3 length equals 13 residues. CDR1 KGHSH and CDR2 LQKENI come from the germline V gene. The CDR3 region is CASSPGSEETQYF. In nucleotides, the CDR3 is TGTGCCAGCTCACCAGGGTCGGAGGAGACCCAGTACTTC.

This clonotype showed up many times. The chain carries TRBV12-3 or TRBV12-4 and TRBJ2-3, with 8 bases fitting TRBD2. The trim removed 5 bases at V and 8 bases at J, leaving 12 bases unmatched. This CDR3 is 15 amino acids long. The CDR3 spells CASSPRGGGVGTQYF. In DNA form, the CDR3 reads TGTGCCAGCAGTCCACGGGGGGGCGGTGTCGGTACGCAGTATTTT.

This clonotype was counted a single time. The gene calls are TRBV6-6 and TRBJ1-4; D is perhaps TRBD1 (6 bases). The germline V and J ends were trimmed by 2 bases and 12 bases, with 13 bases remaining between them. The CDR3 is 13 amino acids. The germline V gene has CDR1 MNHNY and CDR2 SVGAGI (reference sequence). In DNA form, the CDR3 reads TGTGCCAGCAGTTACCGGGGGGGCGAAGAACTGTTTTTT. Translation gives CASSYRGGEELFF.

This chain connects TRBV3-1 to TRBJ2-1, with no clear D. The germline V gene encodes CDR1 LGHDT and CDR2 YNNKEL (reference sequence). This CDR3 has 12 residues. V was shortened by 3 bases and J by 9 bases, with 9 bases between the two germline ends. The CDR3 loop is CASSHSVGEQFF. In DNA form, the CDR3 reads TGTGCCAGCAGCCACTCAGTGGGTGAGCAGTTCTTC.

The rearrangement joins TRBV3-1 to TRBJ1-2, with D possibly TRBD1 on 6 matching bases. Germline assignment: CDR1 LGHDT and CDR2 YNNKEL (reference sequence). Between the trimmed V and J ends, which lost 2 bases and 6 bases, there was a span of 13 bases. The CDR3 spans 14 residues. The CDR3 coding sequence is TGTGCCAGCAGCCAACGGGGCAGGGGAAATGGCTACACCTTC. Its translation is CASSQRGRGNGYTF.

This chain links TRBV20-1 with TRBJ2-2, with unresolved D. The CDR3 runs to 14 residues. Germline assignment: CDR1 DFQATT and CDR2 SNEGSKA (reference sequence). V was shortened by 1 base and J by 3 bases, with 9 bases between the two germline ends. The CDR3 region is CSARGLRYTGELFF. The DNA for the CDR3 is TGCAGTGCTAGAGGTCTCCGGTACACCGGGGAGCTGTTTTTT.

DNA of the CDR3: TGTGCCACCAGCAGCAACATGGTTGGGACGCAAGAGACCCAGTACTTC. Amino acids: CATSSNMVGTQETQYF. The V and J genes are TRBV15 and TRBJ2-5, with D perhaps given as TRBD1 or TRBD2 (5 bases each). Germline CDR1 LNHNV, CDR2 YYDKDF (reference sequence). The V end was cut by 3 bases, the J end by 2 bases, with 16 bases between. CDR3 size: 16 residues.

The V and J genes are TRBV5-1 and TRBJ2-5, with D possibly matching TRBD2 (6 bases). The DNA end favors TRBJ2-4, so the J call may be wrong. Germline-derived CDR1 and CDR2 are SGHRS and YFSETQ. The CDR3 has 14 residues. The CDR3 loop is CASSLALGGVIQYF. CDR3 bases: TGCGCCAGCAGCTTGGCCCTCGGAGGGGTCATTCAGTACTTC.

The V gene is TRBV7-6, the J gene TRBJ1-1, with TRBD1 as a possible D gene (6 bases). The length of the CDR3 is 16 residues. V gave up 5 bases and J gave up 1 base, with 17 bases separating them. The V gene's germline CDR1 is SGHVS and CDR2 FNYEAQ. CDR3 nucleotide sequence: TGTGCCAGCAGCCTACGGGAACAGGGCACGAACACTGAAGCTTTCTTT. It is translated as CASSLREQGTNTEAFF.

The chain recombines TRBV20-1 with TRBJ1-4; TRBD1 aligns across 9 bases. CDR1 is DFQATT, CDR2 SNEGSKA, per germline (reference sequence). CDR3 size: 19 residues. V lost 4 bases, J lost 0 bases, and 15 bases stayed unmatched. CDR3 DNA sequence: TGCAGTGCTACACCCACCGGAGGACAGGGGTCAACAACTAATGAAAAACTGTTTTTT. Its translation is CSATPTGGQGSTTNEKLFF.

This chain uses TRBV10-3 with TRBJ2-1; D is perhaps TRBD2 (7 bases). The CDR3 has 11 amino acids. V lost 8 bases, J lost 7 bases, and 9 bases lay in between. Germline CDR1 is ENHRY and CDR2 is SYGVKD. CDR3 bases: TGTGCCATCGGGGGGGCGAATGAGCAGTTCTTC. The encoded protein is CAIGGANEQFF.

V usage is TRBV29-1 and J usage is TRBJ2-7; TRBD1 matches at 8 bases. Germline CDR1 SQVTM, CDR2 ANQGSEA. Germline trimming cut 6 bases from V and 7 bases from J; bases unmatched to any gene: 11. This CDR3 has 13 residues. CDR3 nucleotide sequence: TGCAGCGTGGGGACAGGACCCTTGAGGGAGCAGTACTTC. Its translation is CSVGTGPLREQYF.

The sample holds a few counts of this clonotype. The chain recombines TRBV10-3 with TRBJ2-1; 9 nucleotides match TRBD1. With V trimmed by 4 bases and J by 10 bases, 8 bases remained unmatched. The CDR3 is made up of 14 amino acids. The V gene's germline CDR1 is ENHRY and CDR2 SYGVKD. Written as DNA, the CDR3 is TGTGCCATCAGTGCGGGACAGGGTTCGGAGGAGCAGTTCTTC. Amino acids: CAISAGQGSEEQFF.

Comments on this clonotype: A much bigger clone sits one base away, suggesting this may be a read error. The chain uses TRBV5-1 and TRBJ1-2, with D unresolved. Germline-derived CDR1 and CDR2 are SGHRS and YFSETQ. V lost 3 bases and J 4 bases, leaving 10 bases between the germline ends. The CDR3 has 13 residues. Written as DNA, the CDR3 is TGCGCCAGCAGCTCCAGGACGGCCTATGGCTACACCTTC. Its protein is CASSSRTAYGYTF.

The chain is built from TRBV6-5 and TRBJ2-2; D is unclear. Trimming shortened V by 4 bases and J by 5 bases, and 11 bases separated the two germline ends. Germline V gene lookup returns CDR1 MNHEY and CDR2 SVGAGI. The CDR3 sequence is 14 residues long. The CDR3 coding sequence is TGTGCCAGCAGTTCCCAAGCAGGAACCGGGGAGCTGTTTTTT. The encoded protein is CASSSQAGTGELFF.